This section outlines one T cell receptor (beta chain) sequence together with its context. Its antigen is as yet unknown. Germline CDR1 MNHNS, CDR2 SASEGT. V lost 7 bases and J 2 bases, leaving 9 bases between the germline ends. This CDR3 is built from 12 residues. Study-level results: Greatest tumor Treg TCR overlap was with tumor naive CD4+ cells.

Cells sorted as Tregs were CD4+, CD25+ and CD127-/low. Semi-nested PCR with Nested Universal Primer A followed constant-region reverse priming of full-length variable regions. Each CDR3 protein gets one entry after TCRdb re-called the 5' RACE reads with MiXCR. This sample has under 65,000 distinct CDR3 sequences, with less than 25% found just once. The rearrangement links TRBV6-1 to TRBJ2-7; no reliable D call. Sequencing was performed on tumor-infiltrating Tregs sorted from the breast tumor. The origin of this receptor is a female donor with breast cancer. For the CDR3, the DNA is TGTGCCAGCACCGGCAGCACCTACGAGCAGTACTTC. Its translation is CASTGSTYEQYF.